This TCR beta chain was sequenced for a study of blood T cells in healthy people across ages. Whole-study results and caveats: Those diversity estimates obtained from one million T cells were thought to be underestimates. Higher diversity and more naive CD4+ cells were features of long-lived donors, compared to aged donors.

Comments on this clonotype: What it recognizes is unknown. One end of the junction is discordant with germline, which a read error may explain.

A sample-barcoded 5' primer and a J-beta primer mix were used in a second PCR of about 6 to 12 cycles. TCRdb fed the 5' RACE reads into MiXCR, producing one record per CDR3 protein. This table holds more than 900,000 distinct CDR3 sequences, 25% to 30% found once. Per the germline V gene, CDR1 is MDHEN and CDR2 is SYDVKM. The CDR3 is made up of 13 amino acids. These same data were also listed under a study on T cells of mothers and their children. From that paper: A few mothers and their six children, all healthy Caucasians, donated. The authors detected no persistent microchimeric T cell clones.

The specimen sequenced was blood. The receptor was derived from a middle-aged woman in good health. The chain links TRBV28 to TRBJ1-2; D gene ambiguous. The CDR3 reads CAGSSPPSYGYTF. CDR3 sequence (DNA): TGTGCCGGCAGTTCCCCCCCCTCCTATGGCTACACCTTC.